This TCR beta chain was obtained from a study of blood T cell repertoires in COVID-19. In the study overall: PBMCs, B-cell-depleted T cells, or T cells provided the cDNA or gDNA that made up the material.

Clones were sequenced by immunoSEQ multiplex PCR, and TCRdb holds only the in-frame ones, with some missing. The sample yields 35,000 to 45,000 clones, roughly 87% seen once. Germline loops: CDR1 MNHNS, CDR2 SASEGT. After removal of 4 bases from V and 6 bases from J, the junction contained 4 bases not matched to a gene. The CDR3 contains 16 residues. This chain uses TRBV6-1 with TRBJ1-6, with TRBD1 matching over 12 bases. This sequence was found in a human donor in a cohort sampled during active COVID-19. Specimen: peripheral blood. The CDR3 DNA reads TGTGCCAGCAGTGCGGGACAGGGGGCTGGTAATTCACCCCTCCACTTT. Amino acids: CASSAGQGAGNSPLHF.